These 29 T cell receptor beta chains were all obtained from the same sample, sequenced in a study of blood T cell repertoires in COVID-19. Only in-frame clones appear in the TCRdb table, and some are missing; sequencing was by immunoSEQ multiplex PCR. Of about 280,000 clones in the sample, 65% to 90% were seen once. The sequenced sample consisted of peripheral blood. These receptors originate from a man between 50 and 59 years old with active or convalescent COVID-19.

The genes are TRBV3-1 (or the pseudogene TRBV3-2) and TRBJ2-7; 10 bases line up with TRBD2. From germline, CDR1 is LGHDT and CDR2 YNNKEL (reference sequence). CDR3 length equals 16 residues. V was pared by 4 bases and J by 3 bases, with 9 bases of the junction left unmatched. CDR3 nucleotide sequence: TGTGCCAGCAGCCCACAAAGCGGGAGGGCCATCTACGAGCAGTACTTC. Amino acid sequence: CASSPQSGRAIYEQYF.

This chain links TRBV19 with TRBJ1-1, with TRBD1 identical over 9 bases. This CDR3 has 17 amino acids. After removal of 7 bases from V and 0 bases from J, the junction contained 12 bases not matched to a gene. CDR1 LNHDA and CDR2 SQIVND come from the germline V gene (reference sequence). The CDR3 reads CASMREGTGIMNTEAFF. CDR3 DNA sequence: TGTGCCAGTATGAGGGAGGGGACAGGGATCATGAACACTGAAGCTTTCTTT.

The J gene is TRBJ1-2, the V gene TRBV12-3 or TRBV12-4, with D uncertain. V was pared by 8 bases and J by 4 bases, with 14 bases between. The CDR3 loop spans 13 amino acids. The CDR3 here is CASSSGTSYGYTF. The CDR3 DNA follows: TGTGCCAGCTCTTCAGGTACTTCCTATGGCTACACCTTC.

The chain combines TRBV18 with TRBJ1-3; tentatively, D is TRBD1 (6 bases). Germline CDR1 is KGHSH and CDR2 is LQKENI. The CDR3 is made up of 15 amino acids. Trimming removed 3 bases from V and 1 base from J, with 10 bases in between. CDR3 nucleotides: TGTGCCAGCTCACCGATACAGGGATCTGGAAACACCATATATTTT. It translates to CASSPIQGSGNTIYF.

The chain couples TRBV4-2 to TRBJ2-3; TRBD2 is a possible D gene (5 bases). The ends were cut back, 0 bases at V and 3 bases at J, with 7 bases in the middle. The CDR3 runs 14 residues. From germline, CDR1 is LGHNA and CDR2 YNFKEQ. CDR3 sequence (DNA): TGTGCCAGCAGCCAAGATTCGGGAACAGATACGCAGTATTTT. Translated: CASSQDSGTDTQYF.

The V gene is TRBV15, the J gene TRBJ2-2, with D uncertain. The CDR3 runs 15 residues. The ends were cut back, 0 bases at V and 5 bases at J, with 10 bases in the middle. Germline CDR1 is LNHNV and CDR2 is YYDKDF (reference sequence). The DNA for the CDR3 is TGTGCCACCAGCAGAGACCAAACGAGAACCGGGGAGCTGTTTTTT. Translated: CATSRDQTRTGELFF.

V and J are TRBV5-1 and TRBJ2-7; TRBD2 agrees at 15 bases. Germline V CDR1 and CDR2: SGHRS, YFSETQ. This CDR3 region has 16 residues. After removal of 4 bases from V and 7 bases from J, the junction contained 9 bases not matched to a gene. CDR3 bases: TGCGCCAGCAGCCCGGGACTAGCGGGAGGAGGGGGAGAGCAGTACTTC. Translation gives CASSPGLAGGGGEQYF. The variable domain in full, completed from reference TRBV5-1 and TRBJ2-7, reads KAGVTQTPRYLIKTRGQQVTLSCSPISGHRSVSWYQQTPGQGLQFLFEYFSETQRNKGNFPGRFSGRQFSNSRSEMNVSTLELGDSALYLCASSPGLAGGGGEQYFGPGTRLTVT.

This clone was found once. CDR3 coding DNA: TGCAGCGCCTCCCCTAGCGGGAGGGCCTGGGAGACCCAGTACTTC. Translation gives CSASPSGRAWETQYF. This chain connects TRBV29-1 to TRBJ2-5; 12 positions agree with TRBD2. Germline CDR1 SQVTM, CDR2 ANQGSEA. CDR3 length equals 15 residues. V lost 7 bases to trimming and J lost 5 bases; unmatched junction nucleotides: 11.

This chain uses TRBV10-3 with TRBJ1-2; D not resolved. Germline CDR1 and CDR2: ENHRY and SYGVKD. This CDR3 comprises 15 residues. Trimming took 2 bases from V and 9 from J, leaving 19 bases between them. The CDR3 loop reads CAISERVAQPGSYTF. Here the CDR3 DNA reads TGTGCCATCAGTGAGAGGGTGGCACAGCCGGGGAGCTACACCTTC.

This sequence joins TRBV5-1 and TRBJ2-1; D might be TRBD2 (6 bases). The germline gives CDR1 SGHRS, CDR2 YFSETQ. The V gene lost 0 bases and the J gene lost 15 bases, with 10 bases spanning the gap. There are 11 residues in the CDR3. The CDR3 DNA follows: TGCGCCAGCAGCTTGGGTAGCGGTTGGTTCTTC. Protein product: CASSLGSGWFF.

V is TRBV12-5 and J is TRBJ2-7; the D gene is possibly TRBD2 (5 bases). The CDR3 consists of 16 residues. Trimming left V 0 bases short and J 0 bases short, with 12 bases between. Germline assignment: CDR1 LGHNT and CDR2 FRNRAP. CDR3 residues: CASGLVRGAPSYEQYF. In nucleotides, the CDR3 is TGTGCTAGTGGTTTGGTACGGGGAGCACCCTCCTACGAGCAGTACTTC.

The chain uses TRBV6-5 and TRBJ2-3; the D is unclear. Trimming stripped 0 bases from V and 6 bases from J, with 7 bases between. This CDR3 is built from 13 residues. Germline V gives CDR1 MNHEY, CDR2 SVGAGI. The CDR3 nucleotides read TGTGCCAGCAGTTACTCTGTATTGGATACGCAGTATTTT. Translating it yields CASSYSVLDTQYF.

This chain links TRBV5-1 with TRBJ2-3; 10 bases map to TRBD2. Losses at the gene ends were 4 bases for V and 6 bases for J; bases not matched to a gene: 8. In germline, CDR1 is SGHRS, CDR2 YFSETQ. The CDR3 runs 15 residues. The CDR3 region has the DNA TGCGCCAGCAGCGTTACTAGCGGGAAATTGGATACGCAGTATTTT. It translates to CASSVTSGKLDTQYF. The entire variable domain, with the rest obtained from reference TRBV5-1 and TRBJ2-3, is as follows: KAGVTQTPRYLIKTRGQQVTLSCSPISGHRSVSWYQQTPGQGLQFLFEYFSETQRNKGNFPGRFSGRQFSNSRSEMNVSTLELGDSALYLCASSVTSGKLDTQYFGPGTRLTVL.

Turning to this clone: The same CDR3 also results from other DNA sequences found in this sample. V gene TRBV12-3 or TRBV12-4 combines with J gene TRBJ1-1, with a weak D call TRBD1 (6 bases). V gave up 3 bases and J gave up 4 bases, with 9 bases separating them. The CDR3 extends over 13 amino acids. Written as DNA, the CDR3 is TGTGCCAGCAGTTTCCAGGGGACCACTGAAGCTTTCTTT. Translation gives CASSFQGTTEAFF.

The chain joins TRBV5-1 to TRBJ2-7, with TRBD1 as a possible D gene (5 bases). V was shortened by 0 bases and J by 3 bases, with 16 bases between the two germline ends. In germline, CDR1 is SGHRS, CDR2 YFSETQ. CDR3 length: 16 amino acids. CDR3 sequence reads: CASSLEGPGQGYEQYF. The CDR3 DNA is TGCGCCAGCAGCTTGGAGGGGCCCGGGCAGGGCTACGAGCAGTACTTC.

The rearrangement uses TRBV30 and TRBJ2-5, with TRBD2 as a possible D gene (6 bases). Germline V gives CDR1 GTSNPN, CDR2 SVGIG (reference sequence). V lost 8 bases, J lost 4 bases, and 17 bases lay in between. The CDR3 is made up of 13 amino acids. The CDR3 nucleotides are TGTGCCGTACCCGGGGGTTGGGGAGAGACCCAGTACTTC. Amino acid sequence: CAVPGGWGETQYF.

This chain connects TRBV10-2 to TRBJ2-7; 10 bases agree with TRBD2. Germline V gene lookup returns CDR1 WSHSY and CDR2 SAAADI. V was clipped by 4 bases and J by 1 base; unmatched bases: 1. CDR3 length: 14 amino acids. In DNA, the CDR3 is TGCGCCAGCAGTGGGGGACTAGCGTCCTACGAGCAGTACTTC. Translation gives CASSGGLASYEQYF.

V and J are TRBV7-8 and TRBJ2-2, with D tentatively TRBD2 (5 bases). CDR1 and CDR2 from the germline V gene are SGHVS and FQNEAQ. V was pared by 3 bases and J by 13 bases, with 30 bases between. This CDR3 comprises 18 residues. The CDR3 protein is CASSLMSSRTRIPSWLFF. CDR3 in DNA: TGTGCCAGCAGCTTGATGAGTTCAAGAACTAGAATTCCATCATGGCTGTTTTTT.

V is TRBV21-1 and J is TRBJ2-6; the D call of TRBD1 is as the table states it, not checked on the DNA. TRBV21-1 is given as a pseudogene. The CDR3 has 18 residues. The CDR3 loop reads CASSKDNNSPSGANVLTF. CDR3 nucleotide sequence: TGTGCCAGCAGCAAAGATAACAACAGCCCCTCTGGGGCCAACGTCCTGACTTTC.

J is TRBJ2-2 and V is TRBV2; 8 bases align to TRBD1. Germline V gene data show CDR1 as SNHLY and CDR2 as FYNNEI. V shed 4 bases, J shed 4 bases, and the junction held 8 bases outside the gene matches. The CDR3 is made up of 16 amino acids. In nucleotides, the CDR3 is TGTGCCAGCAGTGCCCTCGACAGGGGAAGCACCGGGGAGCTGTTTTTT. Translation: CASSALDRGSTGELFF.

The J gene is TRBJ2-1, the V gene TRBV28, with 9 bases that match TRBD1. With V trimmed by 4 bases and J by 4 bases, 8 bases remained unmatched. The CDR3 length is 16 residues. Per germline, CDR1 MDHEN and CDR2 SYDVKM. CDR3 coding DNA: TGTGCCAGCAGTTCCTACGGGACAGGGTCATACAATGAGCAGTTCTTC. This translates into CASSSYGTGSYNEQFF. Full variable domain (rest looked up from reference TRBV28 and TRBJ2-1): DVKVTQSSRYLVKRTGEKVFLECVQDMDHENMFWYRQDPGLGLRLIYFSYDVKMKEKGDIPEGYSVSREKKERFSLILESASTNQTSMYLCASSSYGTGSYNEQFFGPGTRLTVL.

This clone showed up just once. This rearrangement joins TRBV18 to TRBJ2-6, with D perhaps TRBD1 (5 bases). There are 19 residues in the CDR3. Germline CDR1 KGHSH, CDR2 LQKENI. The V and J ends lost 0 bases and 0 bases respectively, with 15 bases between them. CDR3 region: CASSPPNKGHRSGANVLTF. CDR3 bases: TGTGCCAGCTCACCACCAAATAAAGGACACCGCTCTGGGGCCAACGTCCTGACTTTC.

The chain joins TRBV15 to TRBJ2-4, with D maybe TRBD1 (6 bases). There are 16 residues in the CDR3. Germline loops: CDR1 LNHNV, CDR2 YYDKDF (reference sequence). V lost 2 bases, J lost 2 bases, and 13 bases lay in between. Here the CDR3 reads CATSRSQGITKNIQYF. The CDR3 DNA is TGTGCCACCAGCAGATCCCAGGGGATCACCAAAAACATTCAGTACTTC.

This clone was detected a few times. The J gene is TRBJ1-2, the V gene TRBV19, with unresolved D. This CDR3 contains 15 residues. Germline V CDR1 and CDR2: LNHDA, SQIVND (reference sequence). V lost 2 bases, J lost 5 bases, and 15 bases lay in between. The CDR3 DNA is TGTGCCAGTAGTATAAAGGCCCGGCAGGCTTATGGCTACACCTTC. This codes for CASSIKARQAYGYTF. Full variable domain (rest looked up from reference TRBV19 and TRBJ1-2): DGGITQSPKYLFRKEGQNVTLSCEQNLNHDAMYWYRQDPGQGLRLIYYSQIVNDFQKGDIAEGYSVSREKKESFPLTVTSAQKNPTAFYLCASSIKARQAYGYTFGSGTRLTVV.

V gene TRBV18 combines with J gene TRBJ2-1; the match to TRBD1 covers 9 bases. CDR1 and CDR2 from the germline V gene are KGHSH and LQKENI. The J segment lost 10 bases and the V segment lost 6 bases, leaving 7 bases of the junction unmatched. This CDR3 comprises 13 residues. CDR3 loop: CASSRTGVTEQFF. The CDR3 DNA sequence: TGTGCCAGCTCCCGGACAGGGGTAACGGAGCAGTTCTTC.

V is TRBV28 and J is TRBJ2-6, with D possibly matching TRBD1 (7 bases). Germline loops: CDR1 MDHEN, CDR2 SYDVKM. Trimming removed 7 bases at V and 3 bases at J, with 13 bases between. The CDR3 sequence is 15 residues long. The CDR3 spells CASNLRGVGANVLTF. CDR3 bases: TGTGCCAGCAACCTCAGGGGGGTTGGGGCCAACGTCCTGACTTTC.

This chain links TRBV29-1 with TRBJ1-1, with unresolved D. Trimming removed 5 bases from V and 0 bases from J, with 7 bases in between. There are 12 residues in the CDR3. From germline, CDR1 is SQVTM and CDR2 ANQGSEA. CDR3 sequence reads: CSVRYMNTEAFF. As DNA, the CDR3 is TGCAGCGTTCGCTATATGAACACTGAAGCTTTCTTT. The full variable domain, in which reference TRBV29-1 and TRBJ1-1 provide the parts outside the CDR3, is SAVISQKPSRDICQRGTSLTIQCQVDSQVTMMFWYRQQPGQSLTLIATANQGSEATYESGFVIDKFPISRPNLTFSTLTVSNMSPEDSSIYLCSVRYMNTEAFFGQGTRLTVV.

This sequence joins TRBV25-1 and TRBJ1-4, with a tentative D call TRBD1 (6 bases). This CDR3 region has 17 residues. CDR1 is MGHDK and CDR2 is SYGVNS in the germline V gene. Trimming stripped 3 bases from V and 0 bases from J, with 14 bases between. The CDR3 DNA follows: TGTGCCAGCAGTGACTCCCGGGACATTGCAACTAATGAAAAACTGTTTTTT. The encoded protein is CASSDSRDIATNEKLFF.

The rearrangement links TRBV20-1 to TRBJ1-4; unclear D gene. Germline V gene lookup returns CDR1 DFQATT and CDR2 SNEGSKA (reference sequence). V lost 5 bases to trimming and J lost 4 bases, with 5 bases between them. This CDR3 has 11 residues. Here the CDR3 reads CSAPRNEKLFF. The CDR3 nucleotides read TGCAGTGCTCCTCGTAATGAAAAACTGTTTTTT.